The T cell receptor (beta chain) under discussion was sequenced for a study of beta chain features in type 1 diabetes. This clone was observed a few times. Its cognate antigen is unknown. Findings of the study overall: All four CD4+ subsets of Type 1 diabetes patients contained TCRB CDR3s that were moderately but significantly shorter. Compared with healthy donors, patients appeared to share more similar naive, central memory and regulatory TCRB repertoires.

TCRB transcripts that were expressed got sequenced, as all of the isolated RNA had been reverse transcribed. Generated by immunoSEQ multiplex PCR, the TCRdb table keeps only in-frame clones and is missing some. The table records about 700,000 clones, 10% to 15% of them present only once. Trimming removed 3 bases from V and 4 bases from J, with 13 bases in between. Germline V CDR1 and CDR2: SGHTA, FQGNSA. The length of the CDR3 is 15 residues. The rearrangement joins TRBV7-2 to TRBJ1-5; possible D gene TRBD1, 6 bases. The sequence was obtained from a man between 18 and 29 years old with type 1 diabetes. Sequencing used naive CD4+ T cells from blood. The CDR3 loop reads CASSFWTAENQPQHF. The CDR3 DNA reads as TGTGCCAGCAGCTTTTGGACAGCGGAAAATCAGCCCCAGCATTTT.